A selection of T cell receptor beta chains follows, all from one sample in a study of T cells in Graves' hyperthyroidism and ophthalmopathy. One entry per CDR3 protein results from TCRdb running MiXCR on the multiplex PCR reads. The table shows under 750,000 distinct CDR3 sequences, with about 19% occurring only once. The sample taken for sequencing was blood. The receptor source for this set is a woman between 45 and 60 years old with Graves' hyperthyroidism that later progressed to Graves' ophthalmopathy. Each CDR3 is given with its conserved first and last residue. The D gene is left open where the match is weak. Clone size, where shown, is once, few, many, or a class for clones that have expanded.

D gene,clone size,J gene,V gene,CDR3 protein,CDR3 DNA
TRBD1,many,TRBJ1-3,TRBV9,CASSVGTGSGNTIYF,TGTGCCAGCAGCGTTGGGACAGGGTCTGGAAACACCATATATTTT
TRBD1,many,TRBJ1-5,TRBV11-2,CASSRDRVDQPQHF,TGTGCCAGCAGCCGGGACAGGGTGGATCAGCCCCAGCATTTT
.,many,TRBJ2-3,TRBV27,CASSNLLSTDTQYF,TGTGCCAGCAGTAACCTCCTTAGCACAGATACGCAGTATTTT
.,many,TRBJ2-3,TRBV11-3,CASSRQDRTDTQYF,TGTGCCAGCAGCCGACAGGATAGGACAGATACGCAGTATTTT
.,few,TRBJ2-5,TRBV27,CASTNRGLAGTQYF,TGTGCCAGCACAAATCGGGGTCTCGCGGGGACCCAGTACTTC
.,few,TRBJ2-7,TRBV2,CASKGRPGLADSYEQYF,TGTGCCAGCAAGGGCCGCCCGGGGTTGGCGGATTCCTACGAGCAGTACTTC
.,few,TRBJ2-7,TRBV20-1,CSARVKGVGEQYF,TGCAGTGCTAGAGTGAAGGGGGTCGGCGAGCAGTACTTC
TRBD1,.,TRBJ2-6,TRBV7-9,CASTPVIAGGTSGANVLTF,TGTGCCAGCACCCCGGTTATAGCAGGGGGAACTTCGGGGGCCAACGTCCTGACTTTC
TRBD2,many,TRBJ2-5,TRBV7-2,CASTPGGAGETQYF,TGTGCCAGCACCCCCGGGGGGGCAGGGGAGACCCAGTACTTC
.,.,TRBJ1-3,TRBV10-2,CASSDGSYGNTIYF,TGCGCCAGCAGTGATGGCAGTTATGGAAACACCATATATTTT
TRBD2,.,TRBJ2-2,TRBV18,CASSPIGRGGGTGELFF,TGTGCCAGCTCACCCATAGGACGCGGCGGGGGCACCGGGGAGCTGTTTTTT
.,few,TRBJ1-2,TRBV4-1,CASSQEQEGYTF,TGCGCCAGCAGCCAAGAGCAAGAGGGCTACACCTTC
.,many,TRBJ2-2,TRBV30,CAWSVSLAAGELFF,TGTGCCTGGAGTGTAAGCCTAGCTGCCGGGGAGCTGTTTTTT
.,.,TRBJ1-2,TRBV9,CASSVGWGNDYGYTF,TGTGCCAGCAGCGTAGGGTGGGGGAACGACTATGGCTACACCTTC
.,.,TRBJ1-2,TRBV6-1,CASSEGPSHLGYGYTF,TGTGCCAGCAGTGAAGGGCCCAGCCATCTGGGATACGGCTACACCTTC
.,many,TRBJ1-2,TRBV6-1,CASTFTGTDGYTF,TGTGCCAGCACCTTTACCGGGACGGATGGCTACACCTTC
.,many,TRBJ2-1,TRBV5-1,CASSLPGETYNEQFF,TGCGCCAGCAGCTTGCCTGGGGAAACCTACAATGAGCAGTTCTTC
.,many,TRBJ1-2,TRBV20-1,CSAAWGGGDYGYTF,TGCAGTGCTGCCTGGGGAGGTGGAGACTATGGCTACACCTTC
.,.,TRBJ1-2,TRBV19,CASSPTGFNGYTF,TGTGCCAGTAGTCCGACAGGATTCAATGGCTACACCTTC
TRBD1,.,TRBJ1-2,TRBV15,CATSKDRGPNYGYTF,TGTGCCACCAGCAAGGACAGGGGGCCTAACTATGGCTACACCTTC
.,many,TRBJ1-1,TRBV14,CASSPVLGASTEAFF,TGTGCCAGCAGCCCCGTCTTGGGGGCGAGCACTGAAGCTTTCTTT
.,many,TRBJ1-1,TRBV3-1,CASSQDSLGLAEAFF,TGTGCCAGCAGCCAAGATAGTTTGGGACTGGCTGAAGCTTTCTTT
TRBD1,.,TRBJ2-2,TRBV6-1,CASRSREGGASGELFF,TGTGCCAGCAGGAGTCGTGAAGGGGGCGCGTCCGGGGAGCTGTTTTTT
TRBD1,few,TRBJ2-1,TRBV14,CASSDRASSYNEQFF,TGTGCCAGCAGCGACAGGGCGAGCTCCTACAATGAGCAGTTCTTC
.,.,TRBJ2-3,TRBV4-1,CASSQDWIERTDTQYF,TGCGCCAGCAGCCAAGATTGGATAGAACGCACAGATACGCAGTATTTT
.,many,TRBJ1-4,TRBV13,CASSQSGANEKLFF,TGTGCCAGCAGCCAGTCGGGGGCGAATGAAAAACTGTTTTTT
TRBD1,.,TRBJ2-7,TRBV6-2/TRBV6-3,CASSITGGRSYEQYF,TGTGCCAGCAGCATAACAGGGGGCCGGTCCTACGAGCAGTACTTC
.,.,TRBJ1-5,TRBV20-1,CSTRRGGKSNQPQHF,TGCAGTACCCGACGGGGAGGGAAGAGCAATCAGCCCCAGCATTTT
.,many,TRBJ1-1,TRBV20-1,CSARDRDGVLPEAFF,TGCAGTGCTAGAGACCGTGATGGGGTTTTGCCTGAAGCTTTCTTT
.,once,TRBJ2-1,TRBV2,CASSGGRRGRSSNEQFF,TGTGCCAGCAGCGGGGGTCGTAGGGGGCGTTCTTCCAATGAGCAGTTCTTC
.,many,TRBJ2-5,TRBV3-1,CASSHRGSERETQYF,TGTGCCAGCAGCCACCGAGGATCCGAGCGAGAGACCCAGTACTTC
.,few,TRBJ1-2,TRBV6-1,CASSRGRGGANYGYTF,TGTGCCAGCAGTAGGGGAAGAGGGGGGGCTAACTATGGCTACACCTTC
.,few,TRBJ1-1,TRBV5-5,CASSHRQEAFF,TGTGCCAGCAGCCACCGCCAAGAAGCTTTCTTT
.,many,TRBJ2-2,TRBV5-1,CASSLGDSVGYTGELFF,TGCGCCAGCAGCTTGGGGGACTCCGTGGGGTACACCGGGGAGCTGTTTTTT
TRBD1,.,TRBJ1-5,TRBV28,CASSSQGGYGNQPQHF,TGTGCCAGCAGTTCCCAGGGGGGCTATGGCAATCAGCCCCAGCATTTT
.,many,TRBJ1-4,TRBV13,CASSPNFGRPSNEKLFF,TGTGCCAGCAGCCCCAATTTTGGCCGGCCCAGTAATGAAAAACTGTTTTTT
TRBD2,many,TRBJ2-3,TRBV2,CASTDSSGGLSTDTQYF,TGTGCCAGCACCGACTCTAGCGGGGGGTTGAGCACAGATACGCAGTATTTT
.,few,TRBJ1-4,TRBV18,CASSPPGSHQTVAKEKLFF,TGTGCCAGCTCACCACCAGGATCCCACCAGACAGTGGCTAAGGAAAAACTGTTTTTT